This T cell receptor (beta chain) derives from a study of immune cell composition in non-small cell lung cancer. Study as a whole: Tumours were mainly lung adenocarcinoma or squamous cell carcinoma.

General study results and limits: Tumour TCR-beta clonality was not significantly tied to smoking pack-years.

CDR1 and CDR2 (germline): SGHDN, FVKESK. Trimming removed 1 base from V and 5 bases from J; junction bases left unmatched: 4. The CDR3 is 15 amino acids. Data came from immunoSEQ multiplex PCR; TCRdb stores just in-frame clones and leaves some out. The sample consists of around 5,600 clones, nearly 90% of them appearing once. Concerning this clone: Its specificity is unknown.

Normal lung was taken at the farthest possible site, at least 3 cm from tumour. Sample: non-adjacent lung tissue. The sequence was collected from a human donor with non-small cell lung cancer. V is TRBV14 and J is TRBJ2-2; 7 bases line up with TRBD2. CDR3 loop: CASSQVRGGTGELFF. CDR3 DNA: TGTGCCAGCAGCCAAGTCCGGGGAGGGACCGGGGAGCTGTTTTTT.